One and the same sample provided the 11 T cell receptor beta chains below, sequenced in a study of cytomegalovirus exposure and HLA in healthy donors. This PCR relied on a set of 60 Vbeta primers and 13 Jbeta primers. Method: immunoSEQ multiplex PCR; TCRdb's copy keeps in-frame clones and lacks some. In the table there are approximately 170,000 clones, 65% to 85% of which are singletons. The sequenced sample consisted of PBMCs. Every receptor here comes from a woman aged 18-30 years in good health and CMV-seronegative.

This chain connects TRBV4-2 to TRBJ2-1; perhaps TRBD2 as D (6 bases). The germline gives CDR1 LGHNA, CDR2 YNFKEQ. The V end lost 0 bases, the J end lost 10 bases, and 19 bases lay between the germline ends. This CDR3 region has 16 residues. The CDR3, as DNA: TGTGCCAGCAGCCAAGAGGCGGCGGTCGGCGGAGGGGAGCAGTTCTTC. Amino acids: CASSQEAAVGGGEQFF.

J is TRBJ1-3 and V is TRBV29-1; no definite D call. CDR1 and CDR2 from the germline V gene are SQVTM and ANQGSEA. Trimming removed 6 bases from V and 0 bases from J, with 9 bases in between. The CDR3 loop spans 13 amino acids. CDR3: CSVERFSGNTIYF. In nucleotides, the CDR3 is TGCAGCGTGGAGAGATTCTCTGGAAACACCATATATTTT.

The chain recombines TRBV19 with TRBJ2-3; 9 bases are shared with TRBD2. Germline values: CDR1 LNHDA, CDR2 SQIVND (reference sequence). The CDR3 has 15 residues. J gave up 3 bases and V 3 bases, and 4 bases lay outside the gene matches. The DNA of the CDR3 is TGTGCCAGTAGTATCTCCGGACTAGCGACAGATACGCAGTATTTT. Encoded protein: CASSISGLATDTQYF.

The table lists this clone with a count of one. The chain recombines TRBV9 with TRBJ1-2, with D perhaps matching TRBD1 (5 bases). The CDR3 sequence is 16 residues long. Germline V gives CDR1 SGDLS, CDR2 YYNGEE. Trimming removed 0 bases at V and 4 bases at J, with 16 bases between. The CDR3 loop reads CASSVGQQEGSYGYTF. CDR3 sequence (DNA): TGTGCCAGCAGCGTAGGTCAACAGGAGGGGTCCTATGGCTACACCTTC.

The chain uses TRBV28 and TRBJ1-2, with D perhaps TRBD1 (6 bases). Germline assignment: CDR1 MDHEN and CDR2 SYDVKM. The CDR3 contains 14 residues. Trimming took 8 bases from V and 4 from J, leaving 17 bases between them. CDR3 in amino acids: CASGEQGTLYGYTF. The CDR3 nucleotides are TGTGCCAGCGGAGAACAGGGAACTCTCTATGGCTACACCTTC.

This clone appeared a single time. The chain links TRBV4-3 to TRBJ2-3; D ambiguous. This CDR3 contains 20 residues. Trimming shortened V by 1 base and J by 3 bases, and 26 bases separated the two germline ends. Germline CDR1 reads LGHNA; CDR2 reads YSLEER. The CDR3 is CASSQGSFPFAGFETDTQYF. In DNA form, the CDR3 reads TGCGCCAGCAGCCAAGGGTCGTTCCCTTTCGCCGGGTTCGAAACAGATACGCAGTATTTT.

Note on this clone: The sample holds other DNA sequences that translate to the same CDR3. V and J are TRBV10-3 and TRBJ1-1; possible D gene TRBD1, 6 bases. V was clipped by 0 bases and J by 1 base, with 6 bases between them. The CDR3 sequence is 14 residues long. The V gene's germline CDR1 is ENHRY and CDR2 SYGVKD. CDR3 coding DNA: TGTGCCATCAGTGAGTCAGGGGGGAACACTGAAGCTTTCTTT. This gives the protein CAISESGGNTEAFF.

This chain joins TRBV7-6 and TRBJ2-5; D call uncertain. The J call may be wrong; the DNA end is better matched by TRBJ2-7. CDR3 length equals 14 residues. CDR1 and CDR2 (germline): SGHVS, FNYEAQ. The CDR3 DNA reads TGTGCCAGCAGCCTAAGCCGTGCAACCAACGAGCAGTACTTC. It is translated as CASSLSRATNEQYF.

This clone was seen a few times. The CDR3 DNA reads TGTGCCAGTAGTATAGGAGGATGGGGCCAGCACAATGAGCAGTTCTTC. This codes for CASSIGGWGQHNEQFF. This chain uses TRBV19 with TRBJ2-1; D might be TRBD1 (5 bases). This CDR3 contains 16 residues. Trimming removed 1 base at V and 5 bases at J, with 15 bases between. The germline V gene encodes CDR1 LNHDA and CDR2 SQIVND (reference sequence).

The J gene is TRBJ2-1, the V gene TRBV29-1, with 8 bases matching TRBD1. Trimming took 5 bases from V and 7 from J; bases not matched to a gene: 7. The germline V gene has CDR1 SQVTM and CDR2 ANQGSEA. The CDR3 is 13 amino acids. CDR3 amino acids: CSVFQGARNEQFF. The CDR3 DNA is TGCAGCGTTTTCCAGGGGGCTCGGAATGAGCAGTTCTTC.

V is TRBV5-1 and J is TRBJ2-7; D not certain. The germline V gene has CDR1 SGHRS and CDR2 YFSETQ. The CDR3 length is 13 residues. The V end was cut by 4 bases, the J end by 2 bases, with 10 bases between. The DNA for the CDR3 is TGCGCCAGCAGCCCTGCGGCGGCCTACGAGCAGTACTTC. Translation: CASSPAAAYEQYF.